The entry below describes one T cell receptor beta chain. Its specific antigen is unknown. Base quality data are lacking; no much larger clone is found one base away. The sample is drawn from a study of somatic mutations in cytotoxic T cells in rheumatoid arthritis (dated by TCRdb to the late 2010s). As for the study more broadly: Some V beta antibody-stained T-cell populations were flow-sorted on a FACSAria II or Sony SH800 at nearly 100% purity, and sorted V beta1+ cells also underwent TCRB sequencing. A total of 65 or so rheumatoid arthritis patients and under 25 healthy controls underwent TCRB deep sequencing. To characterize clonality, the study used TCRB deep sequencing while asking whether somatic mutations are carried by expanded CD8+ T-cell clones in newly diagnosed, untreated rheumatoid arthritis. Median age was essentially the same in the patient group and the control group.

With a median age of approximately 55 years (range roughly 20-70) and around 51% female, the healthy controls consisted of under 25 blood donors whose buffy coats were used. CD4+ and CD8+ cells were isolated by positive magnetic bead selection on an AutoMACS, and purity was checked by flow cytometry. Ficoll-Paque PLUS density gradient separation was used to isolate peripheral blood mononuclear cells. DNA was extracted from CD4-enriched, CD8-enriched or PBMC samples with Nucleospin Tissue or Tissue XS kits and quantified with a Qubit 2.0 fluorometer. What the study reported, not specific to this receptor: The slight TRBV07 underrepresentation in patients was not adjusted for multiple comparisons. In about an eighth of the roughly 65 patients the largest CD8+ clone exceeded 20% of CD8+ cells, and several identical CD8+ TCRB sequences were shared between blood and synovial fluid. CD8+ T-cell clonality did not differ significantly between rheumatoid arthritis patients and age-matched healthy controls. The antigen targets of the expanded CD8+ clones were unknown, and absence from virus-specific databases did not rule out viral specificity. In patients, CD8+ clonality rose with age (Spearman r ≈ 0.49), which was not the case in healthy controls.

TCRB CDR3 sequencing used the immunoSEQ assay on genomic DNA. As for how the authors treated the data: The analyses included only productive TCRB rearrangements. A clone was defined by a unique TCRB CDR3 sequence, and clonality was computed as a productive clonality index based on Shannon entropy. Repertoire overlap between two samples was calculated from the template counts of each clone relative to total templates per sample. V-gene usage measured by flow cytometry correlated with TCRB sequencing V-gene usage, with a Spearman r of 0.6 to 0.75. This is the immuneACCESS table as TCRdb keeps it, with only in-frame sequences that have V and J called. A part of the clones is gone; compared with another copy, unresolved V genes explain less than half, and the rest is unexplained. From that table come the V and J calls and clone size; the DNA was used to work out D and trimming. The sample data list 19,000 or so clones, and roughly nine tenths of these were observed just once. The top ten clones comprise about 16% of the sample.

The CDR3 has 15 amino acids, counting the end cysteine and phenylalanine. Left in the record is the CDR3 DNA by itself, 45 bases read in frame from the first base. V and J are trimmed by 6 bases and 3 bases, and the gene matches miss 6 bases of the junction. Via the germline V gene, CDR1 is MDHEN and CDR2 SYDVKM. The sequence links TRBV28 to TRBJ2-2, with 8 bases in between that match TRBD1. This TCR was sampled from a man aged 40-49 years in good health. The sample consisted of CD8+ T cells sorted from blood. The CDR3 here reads CASSSDRADTGELFF. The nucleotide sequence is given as TGTGCCAGCAGCTCGGACAGGGCGGACACCGGGGAGCTGTTTTTT.